This TCR beta chain was captured by sequencing in a study of shared clonotypes between healthy human individuals. This CDR3 region has 15 residues. The J segment lost 4 bases and the V segment lost 3 bases, leaving 7 bases of the junction unmatched. Germline loops: CDR1 KGHSH, CDR2 LQKENI. Each unsorted PBMC replicate got 300 ng genomic DNA, roughly 30,000 genomes. Repertoires were generated with immunoSEQ multiplex PCR, while TCRdb's copy carries only in-frame clones and drops some. The repertoire holds roughly 500,000 clones, with roughly 80% as singletons. The V gene is TRBV18, the J gene TRBJ1-1, with 8 bases fitting TRBD1. Sequenced: PBMCs. The clonotype was recovered from a woman aged 40 to 50 in good health. Some clones in this sample may be carry-over from other donors' samples. This CDR3 reads CASSPAGGLTTEAFF. The CDR3 DNA is TGTGCCAGCTCACCGGCAGGGGGCCTCACCACTGAAGCTTTCTTT. The full variable domain, completed using reference TRBV18 and TRBJ1-1, is NAGVMQNPRHLVRRRGQEARLRCSPMKGHSHVYWYRQLPEEGLKFMVYLQKENIIDESGMPKERFSAEFPKEGPSILRIQQVVRGDSAAYFCASSPAGGLTTEAFFGQGTRLTVV.